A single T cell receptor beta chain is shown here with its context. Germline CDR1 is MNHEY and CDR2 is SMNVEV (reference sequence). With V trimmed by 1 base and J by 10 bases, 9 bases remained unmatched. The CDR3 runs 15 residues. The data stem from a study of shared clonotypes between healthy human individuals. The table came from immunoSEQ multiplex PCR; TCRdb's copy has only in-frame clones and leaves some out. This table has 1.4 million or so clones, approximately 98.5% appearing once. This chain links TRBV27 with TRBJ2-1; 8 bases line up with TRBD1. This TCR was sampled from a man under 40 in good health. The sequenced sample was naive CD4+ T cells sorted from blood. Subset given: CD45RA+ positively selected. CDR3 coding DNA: TGTGCCAGCAGTTTATTGGGACAGGCCAGTTTGGAGCAGTTCTTC. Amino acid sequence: CASSLLGQASLEQFF.